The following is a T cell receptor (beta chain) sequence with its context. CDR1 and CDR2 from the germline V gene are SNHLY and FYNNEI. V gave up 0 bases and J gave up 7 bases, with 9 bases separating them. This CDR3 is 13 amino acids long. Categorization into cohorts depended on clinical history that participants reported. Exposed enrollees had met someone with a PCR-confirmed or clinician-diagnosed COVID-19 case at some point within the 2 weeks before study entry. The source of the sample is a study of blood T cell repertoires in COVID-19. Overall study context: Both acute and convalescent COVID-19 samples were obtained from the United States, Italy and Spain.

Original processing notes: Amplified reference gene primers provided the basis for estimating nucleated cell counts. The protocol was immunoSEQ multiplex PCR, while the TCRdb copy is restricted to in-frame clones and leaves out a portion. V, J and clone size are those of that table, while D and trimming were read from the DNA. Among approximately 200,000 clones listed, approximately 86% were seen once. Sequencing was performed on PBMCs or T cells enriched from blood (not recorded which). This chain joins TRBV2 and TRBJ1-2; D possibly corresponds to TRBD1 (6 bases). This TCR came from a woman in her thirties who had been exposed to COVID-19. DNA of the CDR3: TGTGCCAGCAGTGAAGCGCTCAGGGGTGGCTACACCTTC. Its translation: CASSEALRGGYTF.